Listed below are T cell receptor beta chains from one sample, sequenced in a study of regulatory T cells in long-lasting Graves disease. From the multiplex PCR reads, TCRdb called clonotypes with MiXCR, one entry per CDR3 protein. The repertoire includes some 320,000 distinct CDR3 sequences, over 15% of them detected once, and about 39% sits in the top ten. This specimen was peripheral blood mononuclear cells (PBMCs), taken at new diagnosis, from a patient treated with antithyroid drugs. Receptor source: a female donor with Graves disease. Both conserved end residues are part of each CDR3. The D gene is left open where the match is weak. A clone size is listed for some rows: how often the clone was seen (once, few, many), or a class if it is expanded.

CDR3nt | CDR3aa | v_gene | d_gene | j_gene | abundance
TGTGCCAGCACCCCGGGACAGCTGAACACTGAAGCTTTCTTT | CASTPGQLNTEAFF | TRBV6-1 | TRBD1 | TRBJ1-1 | few
TGCGCCAGCAGCTTAATAGCGGGAGAAACCTACAATGAGCAGTTCTTC | CASSLIAGETYNEQFF | TRBV5-1 | TRBD2 | TRBJ2-1 | .
TGCGCCAGCAGCTTGAGACTAGCGGGAAGGTCTGATACGCAGTATTTT | CASSLRLAGRSDTQYF | TRBV5-1 | TRBD2 | TRBJ2-3 | many
TGTGCCTGGAGTGGAATGGGTTTAAACTCCTACAATGAGCAGTTCTTC | CAWSGMGLNSYNEQFF | TRBV30 | . | TRBJ2-1 | many
TGTGCCAGCAGCTCCAGACAGAGATACAATGAGCAGTTCTTC | CASSSRQRYNEQFF | TRBV13 | . | TRBJ2-1 | many
TGCGCCAGCAGCTTGGACAGGTGGTCACCCCTCCACTTT | CASSLDRWSPLHF | TRBV5-1 | . | TRBJ1-6 | .
TGTGCCAGCAGCCGGACAGAAAACACCGGGGAGCTGTTTTTT | CASSRTENTGELFF | TRBV12-3/TRBV12-4 | . | TRBJ2-2 | many
TGCAGTGCTAGAGATCGGTATTCGGGGACAGGCTATGGCTACACCTTC | CSARDRYSGTGYGYTF | TRBV20-1 | TRBD1 | TRBJ1-2 | .
TGCAGTGCTAGCGGCGTCGGCTCCTACAATGAGCAGTTCTTC | CSASGVGSYNEQFF | TRBV20-1 | . | TRBJ2-1 | many
TGCAGTGCGGAACTAGCGGGTGTAGGGGCCTACGAGCAGTACTTC | CSAELAGVGAYEQYF | TRBV20-1 | TRBD2 | TRBJ2-7 | .
TGTGCCAGCAGTGATCTTTGGGACACACCGACAGATACGCAGTATTTT | CASSDLWDTPTDTQYF | TRBV2 | . | TRBJ2-3 | many
TGTGCCAGCAGCTTACAAGCGGGAAGTGAGCAGTTCTTC | CASSLQAGSEQFF | TRBV11-3 | TRBD2 | TRBJ2-1 | many
TGTGCCAGCAGCCAAGTTGAGGGTGGGCGCACTGAAGCTTTCTTT | CASSQVEGGRTEAFF | TRBV14 | . | TRBJ1-1 | .
TGTGCCTGGAGTGAGGCAGATACGCAGTATTTT | CAWSEADTQYF | TRBV30 | . | TRBJ2-3 | .
TGTGCCAGTAGTCCCCTCTCGCCGGAGGCCGAGCAGTTCTTC | CASSPLSPEAEQFF | TRBV19 | . | TRBJ2-1 | .
TGTGCCACCAGCAGAGTATTCGGGGACGAGCAGTACTTC | CATSRVFGDEQYF | TRBV15 | . | TRBJ2-7 | many